One sample yielded the 14 T cell receptor beta chains listed below, sequenced in a study of molecular identifiers for immune sequencing clone quantification. MiXCR was run by TCRdb on the PCR reads, yielding one entry per CDR3 protein. Among 400,000 to 600,000 distinct CDR3 sequences listed, about a fifth were seen once. The sequencing input was naive CD8+ T cells from blood, with Jurkat cell RNA spiked in. Subset in this sample: FACS-sorted CD8+CD4-CCR7+CD45RA+ naive T cells. The origin of the receptors is a human donor in good health. Some libraries in this study had Jurkat cell RNA spiked in.

A word on this clonotype: Possible read error: a much larger clone is one base away. The chain employs TRBV25-1 and TRBJ2-7; 14 bases fit TRBD2. Germline V CDR1 and CDR2: MGHDK, SYGVNS. The length of the CDR3 is 16 residues. The CDR3 sequence: CASSEVTSGRVGEQCF. The CDR3 DNA reads as TGTGCCAGCAGTGAAGTGACTAGCGGGAGGGTTGGAGAGCAGTGCTTC.

There are many counts of this clonotype. The V call is TRBV7-9, the J call TRBJ2-4; 8 bases map to TRBD2. The germline V gene encodes CDR1 SEHNR and CDR2 FQNEAQ (reference sequence). Unmatched junction bases numbered 7, after V lost 3 bases and J lost 9 bases. This CDR3 contains 14 residues. CDR3 DNA: TGTGCCAGCAGCTTCGCCCAGCGGGAGAGCATTCAGTACTTC. As protein: CASSFAQRESIQYF.

Note on this clonotype: Being one base from a much bigger clone, this may be a read error. The genes are TRBV7-9 and TRBJ2-3; possibly TRBD1 for D (6 bases). The CDR3 consists of 16 residues. Trimming stripped 7 bases from V and 0 bases from J, with 17 bases between. Germline V gene data show CDR1 as SEHNR and CDR2 as FQNEAQ (reference sequence). The CDR3 is CASNFDRTTSTDTQYF. In nucleotides, the CDR3 is TGTGCCAGCAACTTTGACAGGACCACTAGCACAGATACGCAGTATTTT.

This clonotype was counted many times. J is TRBJ2-1 and V is TRBV7-2, with D perhaps matching TRBD2 (6 bases). Germline CDR1 reads SGHTA; CDR2 reads FQGNSA. The CDR3 length is 15 residues. Between the trimmed V and J ends, which lost 1 base and 3 bases, there was a span of 10 bases. This CDR3 reads CASSLDGSGYNEQFF. The CDR3 DNA reads TGTGCCAGCAGCTTAGACGGGAGCGGCTACAATGAGCAGTTCTTC.

This clonotype has only a few counts. A much bigger clone sits one base away, suggesting this may be a read error. This chain links TRBV11-2 with TRBJ2-2, with D hard to call. The CDR3 runs to 12 residues. Trimming pared 5 bases from V and 5 bases from J, leaving 6 bases between. Germline loops: CDR1 SGHAT, CDR2 FQNNGV. CDR3 sequence: CASSPMTGELFF. CDR3 DNA sequence: TGTGCCAGCAGCCCAATGACCGGGGAGCTGTTTTTT.

A word on this clonotype: One junction end does not reproduce the germline sequence, and a read error may be involved. This rearrangement joins TRBV28 to TRBJ1-1, with D unclear. Looked up from germline, CDR1 is MDHEN and CDR2 is SYDVKM. The CDR3 extends over 11 amino acids. Written as DNA, the CDR3 is TGTGCCAGCAGACGGAACACTGGAGCTTTCTTT. Translation: CASRRNTGAFF. The complete variable domain, with remaining parts taken from reference TRBV28 and TRBJ1-1, reads DVKVTQSSRYLVKRTGEKVFLECVQDMDHENMFWYRQDPGLGLRLIYFSYDVKMKEKGDIPEGYSVSREKKERFSLILESASTNQTSMYLCASRRNTGAFFGQGTRLTVV.

Turning to this clonotype: This may arise from a read error, as a much more abundant clone is one base away. J is TRBJ2-5 and V is TRBV5-6; 10 bases are a match to TRBD2. The CDR3 extends over 15 amino acids. Germline CDR1 SGHDT, CDR2 YYEEEE. CDR3 loop: CASGLDLAGVETQYF. The CDR3 region has the DNA TGTGCCAGCGGCTTGGACCTAGCGGGGGTAGAGACCCAGTACTTC.

In this sample, this clonotype turned up a few times. J is TRBJ1-1 and V is TRBV18; D gene ambiguous. V was pared by 0 bases and J by 1 base, with 6 bases between. The CDR3 sequence is 14 residues long. The V gene's germline CDR1 is KGHSH and CDR2 LQKENI. As DNA, the CDR3 is TGTGCCAGCTCACCACCGCGACAGAACACTGAAGCTTTCTTT. Amino acid sequence: CASSPPRQNTEAFF. Drawing the rest from reference TRBV18 and TRBJ1-1, the complete variable domain is NAGVMQNPRHLVRRRGQEARLRCSPMKGHSHVYWYRQLPEEGLKFMVYLQKENIIDESGMPKERFSAEFPKEGPSILRIQQVVRGDSAAYFCASSPPRQNTEAFFGQGTRLTVV.

The genes are TRBV19 and TRBJ1-4; no reliable D call. This CDR3 has 15 residues. The germline CDR1 and CDR2 sequences are LNHDA and SQIVND (reference sequence). V was clipped by 3 bases and J by 4 bases, with 12 bases between them. The CDR3 DNA is TGTGCCAGTAGTATCTATTCCCAGTATAATGAAAAACTGTTTTTT. This encodes CASSIYSQYNEKLFF.

V is TRBV28 and J is TRBJ2-3, with 14 bases aligning to TRBD2. Per the germline V gene, CDR1 is MDHEN and CDR2 is SYDVKM. V trimming: 3 bases; J trimming: 4 bases; junction bases outside the gene matches: 6. This CDR3 is built from 17 residues. CDR3 DNA: TGTGCCAGCAGTTTGGGCCAGGGACTAGCGGGGGCAGATACGCAGTATTTT. Translating it yields CASSLGQGLAGADTQYF.

This clonotype was counted many times. The chain combines TRBV7-9 with TRBJ2-3; no clear D gene. CDR1 SEHNR and CDR2 FQNEAQ come from the germline V gene (reference sequence). With 4 bases removed from V and 6 bases from J, the gap between germline ends came to 8 bases. The CDR3 is made up of 12 amino acids. The DNA for the CDR3 is TGTGCCAGCAGCTCCAACGGGGATACGCAGTATTTT. Translation: CASSSNGDTQYF.

The sample holds many counts of this clonotype. The rearrangement uses TRBV4-1 and TRBJ2-7; D may be TRBD2 (6 bases). The V end lost 1 base, the J end lost 7 bases, and 11 bases lay between the germline ends. CDR3 length: 13 residues. Germline V gene data show CDR1 as MGHRA and CDR2 as YSYEKL. In DNA, the CDR3 is TGCGCCAGCAGCCAAGGGCTAGCGCAAGAGCAGTACTTC. Its protein is CASSQGLAQEQYF.

The chain uses TRBV7-9 and TRBJ2-1; D ambiguous. Trimming shortened V by 1 base and J by 5 bases, and 9 bases separated the two germline ends. CDR3 size: 14 residues. Germline lookup yields CDR1 SEHNR and CDR2 FQNEAQ (reference sequence). This CDR3 reads CASSLDSGNNEQFF. CDR3 nucleotide sequence: TGTGCCAGCAGCTTAGATTCTGGAAACAATGAGCAGTTCTTC.

The rearrangement joins TRBV11-2 to TRBJ1-1; TRBD1 matches 9 bases. Trimming cost V 4 bases and J 5 bases; bases outside gene matches: 5. The CDR3 runs 14 residues. Germline V gene data show CDR1 as SGHAT and CDR2 as FQNNGV. The CDR3 DNA reads TGTGCCAGCAGCTCCGGGACAGGGACGACTGAAGCTTTCTTT. Translating it yields CASSSGTGTTEAFF.